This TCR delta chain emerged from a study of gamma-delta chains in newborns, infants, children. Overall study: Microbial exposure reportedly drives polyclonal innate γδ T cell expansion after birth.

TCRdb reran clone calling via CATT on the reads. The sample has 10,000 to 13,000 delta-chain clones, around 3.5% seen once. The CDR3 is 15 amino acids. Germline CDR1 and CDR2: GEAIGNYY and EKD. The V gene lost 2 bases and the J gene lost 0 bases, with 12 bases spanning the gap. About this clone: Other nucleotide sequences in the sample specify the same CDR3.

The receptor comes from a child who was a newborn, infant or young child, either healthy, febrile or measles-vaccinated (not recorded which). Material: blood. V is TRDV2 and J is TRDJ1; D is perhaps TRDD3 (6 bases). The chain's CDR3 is CACDILGGYTDKLIF. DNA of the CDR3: TGTGCCTGTGACATATTGGGGGGGTACACCGATAAACTCATCTTT.